This TCR beta chain was identified during a study of T-cell reconstitution after alpha-beta-depleted transplantation in children. General study findings and limits: T-cell numbers and diversity one year post-transplant derived largely from freshly generated T cells. There were reportedly several hundred expanded graft clones from which alpha-beta T cells came about two months after transplant. It was surviving recipient T cells and thymic progenitors that gave some patients high TCRbeta diversity at day 60.

This clonotype was counted many times. What it recognizes is unknown. V was cut by 0 bases and J by 0 bases, with 7 bases left in between. The CDR3 is 15 residues long. The germline V gene has CDR1 SGDLS and CDR2 YYNGEE. For TCRbeta, the library was prepared with unique molecular identifiers. TCRdb re-analysed the PCR reads in MiXCR, keeping a single row per CDR3 protein. The sample carries 5,000 to 7,500 distinct CDR3 sequences, about 10% recorded once. The receptor's source is a child younger than two who had a stem cell transplant for acute myeloid leukemia, so the T cells may come from the graft donor. Sequenced here: PBMCs, mostly from graft donor cells, sampled 180 days after TCRalphabeta/CD19-depleted stem cell transplant. The J gene is TRBJ1-3, the V gene TRBV9; D is uncertain. CDR3 sequence: CASSVGRNSGNTIYF. CDR3 nucleotide sequence: TGTGCCAGCAGCGTAGGCAGGAACTCTGGAAACACCATATATTTT.